This entry lists 24 T cell receptor beta chains sequenced from one sample in a study of response to subunit inactivated influenza vaccine (dated by TCRdb to 2016 to 2018). Preparation of the library involved RT-PCR. Instrument used: Illumina HiSeq 2500. TCRdb took the public reads, trimmed them with fastp at Q25, ran MiXCR for clone calling and kept in-frame beta chains. Every CDR3 protein is listed once, alongside the most common genes and DNA of its rows. The sample includes 280,000 or so distinct CDR3 sequences, with roughly 22% observed a single time. Roughly a tenth of the sample is held by the ten biggest clonotypes. The sequencing used PBMCs from blood, collected about 20 months after vaccination. The source of these receptors is a man aged 45-69 years who received an inactivated influenza vaccine. Donor details come from another sample of the same person, matched by shared clones.

This clonotype was detected many times. The chain couples TRBV4-1 to TRBJ1-4, with TRBD1 as a possible D gene (5 bases). Trimming removed 1 base at V and 3 bases at J, with 9 bases between. Germline CDR1 MGHRA, CDR2 YSYEKL. The CDR3 has 15 amino acids. CDR3: CASSQGTLSNEKLFF. In nucleotides, the CDR3 is TGCGCCAGCAGCCAAGGGACACTCTCTAATGAAAAACTGTTTTTT.

J is TRBJ2-1 and V is TRBV14; D is possibly TRBD2 (6 bases). This CDR3 is built from 16 residues. V lost 4 bases and J lost 0, with 13 bases in between. CDR1 SGHDN and CDR2 FVKESK come from the germline V gene. The DNA of the CDR3 is TGTGCCAGCAGCCGTTTGGGACTGGGCTCCTACAATGAGCAGTTCTTC. Translating it yields CASSRLGLGSYNEQFF.

A remark on this clonotype: Because the CDR3's place on the DNA is in doubt, the DNA is left out and the CDR3 is given as listed by TCRdb. The chain is built from TRBV20-1 and TRBJ1-2; no check of the table's D call, TRBD1, against the DNA was made. A total of 14 residues make up the CDR3, ends included. CDR1 is DFQATT, CDR2 SNEGSKA, per germline (reference sequence). The CDR3 reads CSANKVGTGTSQTF.

The gene calls are TRBV7-2 and TRBJ2-1; 13 nucleotides align to TRBD2. This CDR3 has 16 residues. Per germline, CDR1 SGHTA and CDR2 FQGNSA. Trimming removed 0 bases from V and 11 bases from J; junction bases left unmatched: 7. CDR3 sequence (DNA): TGTGCCAGCAGCTTAGCCGGACTAGCGGGGGATCATAAGCAGTTCTTC. It is translated as CASSLAGLAGDHKQFF.

A note on this clonotype: This clone may be a read error of a much larger clone one base away. The chain carries TRBV12-3 or TRBV12-4 and TRBJ2-5; D remains ambiguous. Trimming stripped 5 bases from V and 4 bases from J, with 8 bases between. The CDR3 is made up of 12 amino acids. The CDR3 DNA reads TGTGCCAGCAGTCAGGTTTTAGAGACCCAGTACTTC. Translating gives CASSQVLETQYF.

This clonotype was seen only a few times. At one end the junction does not follow the germline gene, possibly because of a read error. This chain uses TRBV12-3 or TRBV12-4 with TRBJ2-4, with 9 bases aligning to TRBD1. The CDR3 contains 12 residues. For the CDR3, the DNA is TGTGCCAGCAGTTTAGCCCGGACAGGGGCGCACTTC. Translating gives CASSLARTGAHF.

In this sample, this clonotype turned up a few times. The V and J genes are TRBV30 and TRBJ1-1; D is uncertain. The germline V gene encodes CDR1 GTSNPN and CDR2 SVGIG (reference sequence). The CDR3 is 12 residues long. V lost 0 bases to trimming and J lost 9 bases, with 11 bases between them. The CDR3 reads CAWSVLIGKAFF. The CDR3 DNA follows: TGTGCCTGGAGTGTACTGATCGGTAAAGCTTTCTTT.

V is TRBV7-3 and J is TRBJ2-1; D is undetermined. CDR3 size: 16 residues. With 5 bases removed from V and 0 bases from J, the gap between germline ends came to 14 bases. Germline V gene lookup returns CDR1 SGHTA and CDR2 FQGTGA. CDR3 residues: CASSPARPSSYNEQFF. The CDR3 DNA reads TGTGCCAGCAGCCCCGCGCGCCCGAGCTCCTACAATGAGCAGTTCTTC.

The chain recombines TRBV4-3 with TRBJ2-5; D is undetermined. The germline V gene has CDR1 LGHNA and CDR2 YSLEER. The V end was cut by 0 bases, the J end by 0 bases, with 5 bases between. The CDR3 is 14 residues long. The CDR3 loop reads CASSQEYDQETQYF. CDR3 DNA: TGCGCCAGCAGCCAAGAATATGACCAAGAGACCCAGTACTTC.

This clonotype has just a few counts. The genes are TRBV20-1 and TRBJ1-2; a possible D gene is TRBD1 (6 bases). V was shortened by 4 bases and J by 7 bases, with 22 bases between the two germline ends. CDR3 length: 15 residues. Germline V gene data show CDR1 as DFQATT and CDR2 as SNEGSKA (reference sequence). The CDR3 region is CSATRTGFEEGGYTF. CDR3 DNA sequence: TGCAGTGCTACCAGAACAGGGTTTGAAGAAGGTGGCTACACCTTC.

This clonotype was seen ten or more times. This sequence joins TRBV12-3 or TRBV12-4 and TRBJ2-1; 11 bases are a match to TRBD1. Trimming cost V 2 bases and J 6 bases; bases outside gene matches: 3. The CDR3 contains 15 residues. CDR3 residues: CASSLRDRGSNEQFF. The DNA of the CDR3 is TGTGCCAGCAGTTTACGGGACAGGGGGAGCAATGAGCAGTTCTTC.

The chain employs TRBV20-1 and TRBJ2-3, with unresolved D. The V end was cut by 1 base, the J end by 1 base, with 12 bases between. Germline lookup yields CDR1 DFQATT and CDR2 SNEGSKA (reference sequence). There are 15 residues in the CDR3. DNA of the CDR3: TGCAGTGCTAGAGTAGGTAGGGTCGGCACAGATACGCAGTATTTT. Its translation: CSARVGRVGTDTQYF.

This clonotype was observed a few times. V is TRBV12-3 or TRBV12-4 and J is TRBJ1-5; D remains unclear. The CDR3 spans 13 residues. The ends were cut back, 5 bases at V and 3 bases at J, with 8 bases in the middle. CDR3 DNA sequence: TGTGCCAGCAGTGGGAGCCTCAATCAGCCCCAGCATTTT. Translated, it gives CASSGSLNQPQHF.

This clonotype was seen only a few times. This chain links TRBV25-1 with TRBJ1-5; D remains ambiguous. Germline V gene lookup returns CDR1 MGHDK and CDR2 SYGVNS. Trimming shortened V by 6 bases and J by 7 bases, and 7 bases separated the two germline ends. The CDR3 consists of 11 residues. The CDR3 DNA reads TGTGCCAGCAGAGGGAGGCAGCCCCAGCATTTT. Its protein product is CASRGRQPQHF.

The J gene is TRBJ2-2, the V gene TRBV12-3 or TRBV12-4, with D perhaps TRBD1 or TRBD2 (5 bases each). This CDR3 has 13 residues. The V and J ends lost 5 bases and 6 bases respectively, with 10 bases between them. As DNA, the CDR3 is TGTGCCAGCAGTATCCGGGACGCCGGGGAGCTGTTTTTT. Its translation is CASSIRDAGELFF.

The V gene is TRBV4-3, the J gene TRBJ1-5; no clear D gene. Trimming stripped 1 base from V and 5 bases from J, with 6 bases between. The germline gives CDR1 LGHNA, CDR2 YSLEER. This CDR3 region has 13 residues. The CDR3 reads CASSQGRHQPQHF. DNA of the CDR3: TGCGCCAGCAGCCAAGGTAGGCATCAGCCCCAGCATTTT.

The V gene is TRBV27, the J gene TRBJ2-7; unclear D gene. Trimming left V 3 bases short and J 2 bases short, with 8 bases between. The CDR3 extends over 13 amino acids. Germline V lookup: CDR1 MNHEY, CDR2 SMNVEV (reference sequence). The CDR3 loop reads CASSFSGPYEQYF. CDR3 nucleotides: TGTGCCAGCAGTTTCTCCGGACCCTACGAGCAGTACTTC.

The sample holds a few counts of this clonotype. The CDR3 bases are TGTGCCAGCAGTTTTCGGACAGGGAACATTCAGTACTTC. It encodes CASSFRTGNIQYF. The gene calls are TRBV28 and TRBJ2-4, with TRBD1 matching over 8 bases. Germline CDR1 MDHEN, CDR2 SYDVKM. Trimming removed 3 bases from V and 7 bases from J; junction bases left unmatched: 2. This CDR3 has 13 amino acids.

This clonotype was detected many times. The CDR3 loop reads CASSQAGTGLSSYNSPLHF. CDR3 in DNA: TGTGCCAGCAGCCAGGCCGGGACAGGTCTGAGCTCCTATAATTCACCCCTCCACTTT. V gene TRBV4-2 combines with J gene TRBJ1-6, with 8 bases matching TRBD1. V lost 3 bases and J lost 0; bases outside the gene matches: 10. CDR3 size: 19 residues. Germline values: CDR1 LGHNA, CDR2 YNFKEQ.

This clonotype was observed a handful of times. The rearrangement links TRBV20-1 to TRBJ2-3, with no clear D. CDR1 is DFQATT, CDR2 SNEGSKA, per germline (reference sequence). With 1 base removed from V and 11 bases from J, the gap between germline ends came to 13 bases. The CDR3 sequence is 12 residues long. CDR3 loop: CSARGGPSRQYF. DNA for the CDR3: TGCAGTGCTAGAGGGGGTCCCTCCCGGCAGTATTTT.

This clonotype was observed many times. The chain couples TRBV6-5 to TRBJ1-1; D remains unclear. V was cut by 0 bases and J by 4 bases, with 9 bases left in between. The CDR3 is 14 residues long. CDR1 MNHEY and CDR2 SVGAGI come from the germline V gene. DNA of the CDR3: TGTGCCAGCAGTTACTCGAATCGGTTCACTGAAGCTTTCTTT. Protein: CASSYSNRFTEAFF.

As concerns this clonotype: A much larger clone lies one base from this, so it may be a read error. The CDR3 does not end in the conserved phenylalanine or tryptophan, so this is likely a read error. J is TRBJ1-5 and V is TRBV20-1; TRBD1 might be the D (5 bases). Germline assignment: CDR1 DFQATT and CDR2 SNEGSKA (reference sequence). The CDR3 contains 14 residues. Trimming took 3 bases from V and 5 from J, leaving 14 bases between them. The CDR3 DNA reads as TGCAGTGCTAGTGTGGGGACCCCCTATCAGCCCCAGCATTTA. Protein: CSASVGTPYQPQHL.

The chain uses TRBV4-2 and TRBJ1-5; 9 nucleotides match TRBD1. Losses at the gene ends were 5 bases for V and 3 bases for J; bases not matched to a gene: 8. The CDR3 has 16 amino acids. Per germline, CDR1 LGHNA and CDR2 YNFKEQ. CDR3 sequence: CASSGPGTGFNQPQHF. CDR3 DNA: TGTGCCAGCAGCGGTCCCGGGACAGGGTTCAATCAGCCCCAGCATTTT.

The chain links TRBV28 to TRBJ1-2; D is perhaps TRBD1 (5 bases). This CDR3 region has 20 residues. Germline CDR1 MDHEN, CDR2 SYDVKM. V dropped 2 bases and J dropped 1 base, with 26 bases sitting between them. The CDR3 is CASSLGPRGLGSLDNYGYTF. DNA of the CDR3: TGTGCCAGCAGTTTAGGTCCCCGGGGCTTGGGCAGCCTTGATAACTATGGCTACACCTTC.